These T cell receptor beta chains were read from a single sample in a study of PD-1 blockade in classical Hodgkin lymphoma. The repertoire was sequenced with immunoSEQ multiplex PCR; TCRdb's copy has only in-frame clones and lacks some. The sample lists fewer than 95,000 clones; approximately 83% were seen once. The sequencing used peripheral blood mononuclear cells (PBMCs), collected before the fourth cycle of nivolumab. Every receptor here comes from a human donor with classical Hodgkin lymphoma. CDR3s include the opening cysteine and the closing phenylalanine or tryptophan. A D gene is named only where the DNA matches it firmly. Clone sizes are given selectively: once, few, many, or a class where the clone is expanded.

DNA	CDR3	size	D	V	J
TGTGCCAGCAGTTTAGCCAAAGAGACCCAGTACTTC	CASSLAKETQYF	NA	NA	TRBV28	TRBJ2-5
TGTGCCAGCAGGAACACACCGGGACCGCCGATAGCCAAAAACATTCAGTACTTC	CASRNTPGPPIAKNIQYF	NA	NA	TRBV28	TRBJ2-4
TGTGCCAGCAGCGTAGTAGGAACTAGCGGGACGGGGGATACGCAGTATTTT	CASSVVGTSGTGDTQYF	NA	TRBD2	TRBV9	TRBJ2-3
TGTGCCAGCAGTGAGTCCGTGTGGGGGACCAACGAGCAGTACTTC	CASSESVWGTNEQYF	NA	NA	TRBV27	TRBJ2-7
TGTGCCAGCAGTGAACCGCGGGACATCCAAGAGACCCAGTACTTC	CASSEPRDIQETQYF	NA	NA	TRBV6-1	TRBJ2-5
TGTGCCAGCAGCTTAGTCCCGGGCTCGGGGGGGACACTGTTTTTT	CASSLVPGSGGTLFF	NA	NA	TRBV7-2	TRBJ1-4
TGTGCCAGCAGCGCCGGGAGGGGGGTTACCGGGGAGCTGTTTTTT	CASSAGRGVTGELFF	NA	TRBD2	TRBV2	TRBJ2-2
TGCGCCAGCAGCACCGGGACAGCCTCCTCCTACGAGCAGTACTTC	CASSTGTASSYEQYF	NA	TRBD1	TRBV5-1	TRBJ2-7
TGTGCCAGCTCTTCGGAGGGTGTAGATGGCTACACCTTC	CASSSEGVDGYTF	few	NA	TRBV18	TRBJ1-2
TGTGCCAGCATCCGACTAGCGGGAGGAGAGACCCAGTACTTC	CASIRLAGGETQYF	NA	TRBD2	TRBV2	TRBJ2-5
TGCGCCAGCAGCTTGGTGGGAGGGGGCATCACTGAAGCTTTCTTT	CASSLVGGGITEAFF	NA	TRBD1	TRBV5-1	TRBJ1-1
TGTGCCAGCAGCCTCGCCTTCTCGGATACGGGGGCCAACGTCCTGACTTTC	CASSLAFSDTGANVLTF	NA	NA	TRBV7-9	TRBJ2-6
TGTGCCAGCAGCCCCCAACTCCTAGCCACAGGCCTCGACGAGCAGTACTTC	CASSPQLLATGLDEQYF	once	NA	TRBV7-9	TRBJ2-7
TGTGCCATCAGTACTAGCGGAGAGACCCAGTACTTC	CAISTSGETQYF	NA	TRBD2	TRBV10-3	TRBJ2-5
TGCGCCAGCAGCCCCTTACGACAGGGGGACGTTGACACTGAAGCTTTCTTT	CASSPLRQGDVDTEAFF	NA	TRBD1	TRBV5-1	TRBJ1-1
TGTGCCAGCAGCTTAGTCCGGGGCCTCCTCCACGGTAGGAGTGGCTACACCTTC	CASSLVRGLLHGRSGYTF	NA	NA	TRBV7-9	TRBJ1-2
TGTGCCAGCAGTTACGTGGGGGAGCTGTTTTTT	CASSYVGELFF	NA	NA	TRBV7-2	TRBJ2-2
TGTGCCAGCAGCGAAATGACAGTTACCGGGGAGCTGTTTTTT	CASSEMTVTGELFF	NA	NA	TRBV5-4	TRBJ2-2
TGTGCCAGCAGCTTGGTCGGCCAAGAGACCCAGTACTTC	CASSLVGQETQYF	NA	NA	TRBV5-6	TRBJ2-5
TGTGCCAGCACGTACGTAGGGACTTTCAACGAGCAGTACTTC	CASTYVGTFNEQYF	NA	NA	TRBV2	TRBJ2-7
TGTGCCAGCAGTTTACCACTAGCGGGGATCAACCGGGAGTACTTC	CASSLPLAGINREYF	NA	TRBD2	TRBV28	TRBJ2-7
TGTGCCAGCAGCAGCCAATCGTGGGGTGGGAACACTGAAGCTTTCTTT	CASSSQSWGGNTEAFF	few	NA	TRBV16	TRBJ1-1
TGTGCCAGCAGTGGGGCAGCGACGATGGAGACCCAGTACTTC	CASSGAATMETQYF	NA	NA	TRBV6-1	TRBJ2-5
TGTGCCAGCAGTTCCCTTGACAGGGCAGAGACCCAGTACTTC	CASSSLDRAETQYF	NA	TRBD1	TRBV6-5	TRBJ2-5
TGCGCCAGTTGGGACAGCTACGAGCAGTACTTC	CASWDSYEQYF	NA	TRBD1	TRBV5-1	TRBJ2-7
TGTGCCAGCAGTTGGGGGAGTCCCGATGAGCAGTTCTTC	CASSWGSPDEQFF	few	NA	TRBV6-6	TRBJ2-1
TGCGCCAGCAGCCCGGACATACAAGACTACGAGCAGTACTTC	CASSPDIQDYEQYF	few	NA	TRBV10-1	TRBJ2-7
TGTGCCAGCAGCCAAGGACTAGCGGGAGGGCCCGGGGAGACCCAGTACTTC	CASSQGLAGGPGETQYF	NA	TRBD2	TRBV7-6	TRBJ2-5
TGTGCCAGCAGCCAATATCAGGGGACTTACACTGAAGCTTTCTTT	CASSQYQGTYTEAFF	NA	NA	TRBV14	TRBJ1-1
TGCGCCAGCAGTCAAACCCGCCCCTTATATCCGGGAGTCTACGAGCAGTACTTC	CASSQTRPLYPGVYEQYF	NA	NA	TRBV23-1	TRBJ2-7
TGTGCCAGCATCGGGGGTTTGCCCGGGGCCAACGTCCTGACTTTC	CASIGGLPGANVLTF	NA	NA	TRBV2	TRBJ2-6
TGTGCCAGCAGTAACAGGGAGAGGGCTAATGAAAAACTGTTTTTT	CASSNRERANEKLFF	few	NA	TRBV25-1	TRBJ1-4
TGTGCCACCAGCAGAGCCCCGGGAGGGCCCTACAATGAGCAGTTCTTC	CATSRAPGGPYNEQFF	NA	TRBD2	TRBV15	TRBJ2-1
TGCGCCAGCAGCTTGGGTCTAGCGGGAGCAACAGATACGCAGTATTTT	CASSLGLAGATDTQYF	once	TRBD2	TRBV5-1	TRBJ2-3
TGTGCCTGGAGTGTTCCGGTTCGCAATGAGCAGTTCTTC	CAWSVPVRNEQFF	NA	NA	TRBV30	TRBJ2-1
TGTGCCAGCAGCTTAGGACTAGCGAGCTACAATGAGCAGTTCTTC	CASSLGLASYNEQFF	NA	TRBD2	TRBV7-3	TRBJ2-1
TGTGCCAGCAGCGTAGCTGACAGCCACAATGAGCAGTTCTTC	CASSVADSHNEQFF	NA	NA	TRBV9	TRBJ2-1
TGTGCCAGCAGCTTCACTCAAATAAGAGATACGCAGTATTTT	CASSFTQIRDTQYF	NA	NA	TRBV9	TRBJ2-3
TGTGCCAGCAGCTGGCAGGGAGACTTCTACGAGCAGTACTTC	CASSWQGDFYEQYF	NA	NA	TRBV7-2	TRBJ2-7
TGTGCCTGGAGTAGTCTAGTAGGGACCGGGGAGCTGTTTTTT	CAWSSLVGTGELFF	NA	NA	TRBV30	TRBJ2-2
TGTGCCATCAAGGCCTTCTCTGGAAACACCATATATTTT	CAIKAFSGNTIYF	NA	NA	TRBV10-3	TRBJ1-3
TGTGCCAGCAGTACCCCCTTGGAGGGACTAGCGGCATACGAGCAGTACTTC	CASSTPLEGLAAYEQYF	NA	TRBD2	TRBV25-1	TRBJ2-7
TGTGCCAGCCGGGCTTGGGTTAACAATGAGCAGTTCTTC	CASRAWVNNEQFF	NA	NA	TRBV6-5	TRBJ2-1
TGTGCCAGCAGCTTGTTCGGGGGAGGCGGCAATCAGCCCCAGCATTTT	CASSLFGGGGNQPQHF	NA	NA	TRBV5-6	TRBJ1-5
TGTGCCATCAGTGACGGTAGTCGGGCGGGAGGAGGCGAGCAGTACTTC	CAISDGSRAGGGEQYF	NA	TRBD2	TRBV10-3	TRBJ2-7
TGCGCCAGCAGCCAAGCCTCAGGGACCCCCGGGGAGCTGTTTTTT	CASSQASGTPGELFF	NA	NA	TRBV4-1	TRBJ2-2
TGTGCCAGCAGCCCCGGCTGGGACGGAGAGCAGTACTTC	CASSPGWDGEQYF	NA	NA	TRBV5-4	TRBJ2-7
TGTGCCAGCAGTTTATACCTTTCCTACGAGCAGTACTTC	CASSLYLSYEQYF	NA	NA	TRBV27	TRBJ2-7
TGTGCCAGCAGCTTAGCGAGCGCCGGCAACTATGGCTACACCTTC	CASSLASAGNYGYTF	NA	NA	TRBV7-8	TRBJ1-2
TGCGCCAGCGCACAGGGGGCGGGAGAGACCCAGTACTTC	CASAQGAGETQYF	once	TRBD1	TRBV5-1	TRBJ2-5
TGTGCCAGCAGCTTAGCGGGGACAGGACTTTACGAGCAGTACTTC	CASSLAGTGLYEQYF	large	TRBD1	TRBV11-2	TRBJ2-7
TGTGCCAGCAGTCTTGCCCAGGGGCCCAATCAGCCCCAGCATTTT	CASSLAQGPNQPQHF	NA	NA	TRBV27	TRBJ1-5
TGTGCCAGCAGCCCCCAGTCAGTCCTGAGCTCTGGAAACACCATATATTTT	CASSPQSVLSSGNTIYF	NA	NA	TRBV9	TRBJ1-3
TGTGCCAGCAGTCCCCCGGGACAGGGGGCGGCGGTGCAGTACTTC	CASSPPGQGAAVQYF	NA	TRBD1	TRBV28	TRBJ2-7
TGTGCCAGCAGGGACAGTTGGCGGGAAAAACTGTTTTTT	CASRDSWREKLFF	few	NA	TRBV2	TRBJ1-4